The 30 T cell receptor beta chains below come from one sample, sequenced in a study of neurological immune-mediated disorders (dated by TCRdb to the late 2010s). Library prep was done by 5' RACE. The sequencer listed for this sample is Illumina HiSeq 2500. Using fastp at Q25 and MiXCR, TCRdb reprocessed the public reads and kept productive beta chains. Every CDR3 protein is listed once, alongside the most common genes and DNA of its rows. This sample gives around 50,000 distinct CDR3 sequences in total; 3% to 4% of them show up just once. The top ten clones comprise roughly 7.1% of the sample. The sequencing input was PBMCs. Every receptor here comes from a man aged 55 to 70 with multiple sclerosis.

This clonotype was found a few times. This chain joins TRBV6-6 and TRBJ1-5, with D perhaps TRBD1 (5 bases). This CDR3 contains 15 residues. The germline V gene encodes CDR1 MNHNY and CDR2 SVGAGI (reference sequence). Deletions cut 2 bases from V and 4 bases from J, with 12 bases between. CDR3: CASSYRGDGNQPQHF. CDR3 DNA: TGTGCCAGCAGTTACAGAGGGGATGGAAATCAGCCCCAGCATTTT.

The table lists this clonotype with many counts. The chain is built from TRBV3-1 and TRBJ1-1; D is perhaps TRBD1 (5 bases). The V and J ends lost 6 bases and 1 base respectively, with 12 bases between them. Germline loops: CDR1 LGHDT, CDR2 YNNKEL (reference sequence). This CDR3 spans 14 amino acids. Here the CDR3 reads CASSEEGTNTEAFF. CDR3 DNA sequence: TGTGCCAGCAGTGAAGAAGGGACGAACACTGAAGCTTTCTTT.

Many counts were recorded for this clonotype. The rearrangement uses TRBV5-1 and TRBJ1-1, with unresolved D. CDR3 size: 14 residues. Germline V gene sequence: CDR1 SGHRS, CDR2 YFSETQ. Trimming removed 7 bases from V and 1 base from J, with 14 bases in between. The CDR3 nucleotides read TGCGCCAGCGGACCGGCTGCCCAGAACACTGAAGCTTTCTTT. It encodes CASGPAAQNTEAFF. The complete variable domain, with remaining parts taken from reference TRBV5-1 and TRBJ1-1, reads KAGVTQTPRYLIKTRGQQVTLSCSPISGHRSVSWYQQTPGQGLQFLFEYFSETQRNKGNFPGRFSGRQFSNSRSEMNVSTLELGDSALYLCASGPAAQNTEAFFGQGTRLTVV.

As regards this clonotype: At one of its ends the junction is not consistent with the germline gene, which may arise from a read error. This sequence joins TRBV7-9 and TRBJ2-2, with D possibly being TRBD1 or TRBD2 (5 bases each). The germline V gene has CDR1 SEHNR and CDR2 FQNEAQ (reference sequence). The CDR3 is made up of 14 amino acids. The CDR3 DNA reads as TGTGCCAGCAGCTTAAAGGCGAACACCGGGGCGCTGTTTTTT. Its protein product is CASSLKANTGALFF.

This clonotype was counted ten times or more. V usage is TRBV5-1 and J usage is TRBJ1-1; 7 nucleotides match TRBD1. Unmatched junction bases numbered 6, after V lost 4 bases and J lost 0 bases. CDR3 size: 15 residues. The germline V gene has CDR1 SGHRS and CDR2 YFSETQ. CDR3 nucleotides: TGCGCCAGCAGCCTCCAGACAGGGTTGAACACTGAAGCTTTCTTT. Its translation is CASSLQTGLNTEAFF.

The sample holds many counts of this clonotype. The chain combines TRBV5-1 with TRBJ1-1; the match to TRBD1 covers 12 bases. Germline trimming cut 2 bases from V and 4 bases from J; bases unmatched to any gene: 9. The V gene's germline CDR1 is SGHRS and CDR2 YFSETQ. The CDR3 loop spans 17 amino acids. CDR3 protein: CASSFGTGGGPSTEAFF. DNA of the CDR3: TGCGCCAGCAGCTTTGGGACAGGGGGCGGTCCGAGCACTGAAGCTTTCTTT. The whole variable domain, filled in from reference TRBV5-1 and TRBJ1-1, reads KAGVTQTPRYLIKTRGQQVTLSCSPISGHRSVSWYQQTPGQGLQFLFEYFSETQRNKGNFPGRFSGRQFSNSRSEMNVSTLELGDSALYLCASSFGTGGGPSTEAFFGQGTRLTVV.

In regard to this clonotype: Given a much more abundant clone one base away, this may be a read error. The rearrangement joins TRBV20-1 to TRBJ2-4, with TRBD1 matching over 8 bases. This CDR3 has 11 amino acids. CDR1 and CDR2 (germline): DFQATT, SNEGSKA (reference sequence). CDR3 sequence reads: CSATIGTGSNF. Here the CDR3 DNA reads TGCAGTGCTACTATTGGGACAGGTTCCAACTTC.

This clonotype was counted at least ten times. The CDR3 coding sequence is TGCAGTGCTAGTTCACTAGCGGAACCATTTAGCACAGATACGCAGTATTTT. Translation gives CSASSLAEPFSTDTQYF. The chain links TRBV20-1 to TRBJ2-3, with 8 bases aligning to TRBD2. The V segment lost 3 bases and the J segment 0 bases; nucleotides outside the gene matches: 11. Looked up from germline, CDR1 is DFQATT and CDR2 is SNEGSKA (reference sequence). CDR3 length: 17 residues.

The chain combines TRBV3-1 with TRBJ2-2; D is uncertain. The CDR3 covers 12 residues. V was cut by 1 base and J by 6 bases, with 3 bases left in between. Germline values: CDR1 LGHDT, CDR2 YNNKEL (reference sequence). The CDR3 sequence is CASSQGAGELFF. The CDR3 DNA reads TGTGCCAGCAGCCAAGGGGCCGGGGAGCTGTTTTTT.

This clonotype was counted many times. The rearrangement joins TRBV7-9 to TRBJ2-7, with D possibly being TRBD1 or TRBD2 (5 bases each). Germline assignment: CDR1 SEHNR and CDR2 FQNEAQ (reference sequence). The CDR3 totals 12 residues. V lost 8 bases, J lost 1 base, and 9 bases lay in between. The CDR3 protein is CASRGQSYEQYF. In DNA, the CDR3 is TGTGCCAGCCGGGGCCAGTCCTACGAGCAGTACTTC.

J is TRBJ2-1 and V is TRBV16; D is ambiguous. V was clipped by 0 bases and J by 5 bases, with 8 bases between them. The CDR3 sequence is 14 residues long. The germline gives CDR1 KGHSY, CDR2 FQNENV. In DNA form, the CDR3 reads TGTGCCAGCAGCCAATCTGGCAGCCACAATGAGCAGTTCTTC. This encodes CASSQSGSHNEQFF.

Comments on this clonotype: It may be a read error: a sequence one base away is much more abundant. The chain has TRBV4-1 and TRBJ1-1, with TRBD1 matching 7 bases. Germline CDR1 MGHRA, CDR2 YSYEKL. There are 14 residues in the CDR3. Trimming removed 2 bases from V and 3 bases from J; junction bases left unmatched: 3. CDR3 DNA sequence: TGCGCCAGCAGCCAAAAAACAGGGGACACTGAAGCTTTCTTT. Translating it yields CASSQKTGDTEAFF.

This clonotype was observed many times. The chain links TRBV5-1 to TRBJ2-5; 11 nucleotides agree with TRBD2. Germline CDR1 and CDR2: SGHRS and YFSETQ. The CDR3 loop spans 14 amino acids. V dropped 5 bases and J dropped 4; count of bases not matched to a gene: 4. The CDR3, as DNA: TGCGCCAGCAGGCGACTAGCGGGGCCAGAGACCCAGTACTTC. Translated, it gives CASRRLAGPETQYF.

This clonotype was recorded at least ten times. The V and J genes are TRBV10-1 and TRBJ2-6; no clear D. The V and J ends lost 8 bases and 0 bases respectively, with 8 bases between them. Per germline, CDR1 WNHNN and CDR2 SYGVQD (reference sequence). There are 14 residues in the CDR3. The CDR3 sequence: CASGRPSGANVLTF. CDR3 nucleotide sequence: TGCGCCAGCGGGCGTCCCTCTGGGGCCAACGTCCTGACTTTC.

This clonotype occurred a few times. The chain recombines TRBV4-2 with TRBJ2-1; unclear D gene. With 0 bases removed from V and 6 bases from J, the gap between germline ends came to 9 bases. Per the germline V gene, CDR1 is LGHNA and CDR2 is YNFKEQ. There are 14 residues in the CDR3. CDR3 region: CASSQEKFSNEQFF. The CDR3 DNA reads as TGTGCCAGCAGCCAAGAGAAGTTCTCCAATGAGCAGTTCTTC.

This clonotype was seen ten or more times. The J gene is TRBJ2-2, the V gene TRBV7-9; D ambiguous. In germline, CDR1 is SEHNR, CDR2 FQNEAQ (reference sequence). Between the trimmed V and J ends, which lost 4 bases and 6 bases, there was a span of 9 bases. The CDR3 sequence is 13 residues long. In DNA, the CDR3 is TGTGCCAGCAGCTCCGGAGAGGCCGGGGAGCTGTTTTTT. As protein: CASSSGEAGELFF.

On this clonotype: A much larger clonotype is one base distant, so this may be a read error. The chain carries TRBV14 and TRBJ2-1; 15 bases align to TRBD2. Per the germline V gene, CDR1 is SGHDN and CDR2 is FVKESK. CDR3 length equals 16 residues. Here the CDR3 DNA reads TGTGTCAGCAGCCAAGCCGGGACTAGCGGGAGGAGGGAGCAGTTCTTC. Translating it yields CVSSQAGTSGRREQFF.

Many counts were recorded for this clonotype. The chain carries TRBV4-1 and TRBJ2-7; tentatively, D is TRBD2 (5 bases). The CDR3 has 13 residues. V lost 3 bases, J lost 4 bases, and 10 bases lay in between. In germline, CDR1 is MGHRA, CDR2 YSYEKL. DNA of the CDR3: TGCGCCAGCAGCCACGCGGGTCCTTACGAGCAGTACTTC. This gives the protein CASSHAGPYEQYF.

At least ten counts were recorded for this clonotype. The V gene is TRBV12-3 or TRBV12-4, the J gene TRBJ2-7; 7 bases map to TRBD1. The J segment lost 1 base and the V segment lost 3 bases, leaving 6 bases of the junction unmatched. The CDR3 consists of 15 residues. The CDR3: CASSLPGQWSYEQYF. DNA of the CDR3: TGTGCCAGCAGTTTGCCGGGACAGTGGTCCTACGAGCAGTACTTC.

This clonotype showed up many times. Here the CDR3 reads CASRLQGLNTEAFF. The CDR3 DNA reads TGTGCCAGCAGATTACAGGGACTGAACACTGAAGCTTTCTTT. The chain joins TRBV2 to TRBJ1-1; TRBD1 might be the D (6 bases). The V gene's germline CDR1 is SNHLY and CDR2 FYNNEI. The CDR3 is 14 amino acids. The V and J ends lost 6 bases and 0 bases respectively, with 11 bases between them. The full variable domain, rest sourced from reference TRBV2 and TRBJ1-1, is EPEVTQTPSHQVTQMGQEVILRCVPISNHLYFYWYRQILGQKVEFLVSFYNNEISEKSEIFDDQFSVERPDGSNFTLKIRSTKLEDSAMYFCASRLQGLNTEAFFGQGTRLTVV.

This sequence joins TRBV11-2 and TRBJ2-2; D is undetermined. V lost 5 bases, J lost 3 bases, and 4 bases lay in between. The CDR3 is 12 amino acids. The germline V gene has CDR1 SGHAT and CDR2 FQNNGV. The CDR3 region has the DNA TGTGCCAGCAGCCAACACACCGGGGAGCTGTTTTTT. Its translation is CASSQHTGELFF.

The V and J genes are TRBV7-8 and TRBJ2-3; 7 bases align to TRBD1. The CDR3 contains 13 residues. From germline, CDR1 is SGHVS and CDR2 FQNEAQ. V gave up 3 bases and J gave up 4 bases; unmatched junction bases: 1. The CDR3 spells CASSFDRADTQYF. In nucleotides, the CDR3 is TGTGCCAGCAGCTTCGACAGGGCAGATACGCAGTATTTT.

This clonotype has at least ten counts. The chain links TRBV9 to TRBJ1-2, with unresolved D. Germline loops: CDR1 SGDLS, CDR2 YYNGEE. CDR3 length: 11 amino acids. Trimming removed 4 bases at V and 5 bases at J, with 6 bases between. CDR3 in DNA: TGTGCCAGCAGCTACGAGTATGGCTACACCTTC. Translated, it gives CASSYEYGYTF.

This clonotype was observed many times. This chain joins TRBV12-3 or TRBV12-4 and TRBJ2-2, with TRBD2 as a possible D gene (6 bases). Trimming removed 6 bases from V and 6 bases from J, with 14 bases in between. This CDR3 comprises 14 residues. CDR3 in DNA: TGTGCCAGCAGCATCAACTGGGGGGCCGGGGAGCTGTTTTTT. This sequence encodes CASSINWGAGELFF.

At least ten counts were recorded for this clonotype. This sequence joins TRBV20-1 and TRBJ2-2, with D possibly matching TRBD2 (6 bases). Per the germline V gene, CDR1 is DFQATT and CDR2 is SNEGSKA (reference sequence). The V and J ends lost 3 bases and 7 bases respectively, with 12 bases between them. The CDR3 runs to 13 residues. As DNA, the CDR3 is TGCAGTGCTAGGGGACTCGGGAACGGGGAGCTGTTTTTT. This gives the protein CSARGLGNGELFF.

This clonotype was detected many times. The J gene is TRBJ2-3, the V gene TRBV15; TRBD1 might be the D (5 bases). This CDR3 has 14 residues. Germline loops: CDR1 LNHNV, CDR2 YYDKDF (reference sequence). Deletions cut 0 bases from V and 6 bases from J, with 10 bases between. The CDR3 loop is CATSRDRAMDTQYF. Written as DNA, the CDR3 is TGTGCCACCAGCAGAGACAGGGCCATGGATACGCAGTATTTT.

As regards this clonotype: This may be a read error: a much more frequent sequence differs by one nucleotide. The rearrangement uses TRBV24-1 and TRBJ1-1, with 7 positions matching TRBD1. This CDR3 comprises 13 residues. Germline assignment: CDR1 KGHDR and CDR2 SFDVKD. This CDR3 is CANSDLSGGEAFF. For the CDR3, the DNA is TGTGCCAACAGTGATTTGTCAGGGGGTGAAGCTTTCTTT.

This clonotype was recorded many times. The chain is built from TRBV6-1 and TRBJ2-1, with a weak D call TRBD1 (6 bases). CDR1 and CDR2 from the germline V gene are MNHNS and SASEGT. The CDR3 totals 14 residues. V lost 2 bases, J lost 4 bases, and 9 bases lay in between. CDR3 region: CASSERQGYNEQFF. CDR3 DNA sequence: TGTGCCAGCAGTGAAAGGCAGGGGTACAATGAGCAGTTCTTC.

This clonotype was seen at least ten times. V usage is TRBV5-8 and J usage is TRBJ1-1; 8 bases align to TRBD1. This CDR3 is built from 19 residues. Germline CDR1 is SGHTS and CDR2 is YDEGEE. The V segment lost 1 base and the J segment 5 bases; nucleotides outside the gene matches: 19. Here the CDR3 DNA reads TGTGCCAGCAGCTTGCGCCTCAGTTGGGCAGGGGGCGCCGGGACTGAAGCTTTCTTT. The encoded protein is CASSLRLSWAGGAGTEAFF.

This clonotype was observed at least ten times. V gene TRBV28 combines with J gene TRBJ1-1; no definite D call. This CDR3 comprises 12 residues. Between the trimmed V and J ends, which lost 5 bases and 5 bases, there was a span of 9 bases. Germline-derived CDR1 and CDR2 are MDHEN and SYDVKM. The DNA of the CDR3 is TGTGCCAGCAGTCCCGGACGGACTGAAGCTTTCTTT. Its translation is CASSPGRTEAFF.